This T cell receptor beta chain was found in a study of T cells after yellow fever vaccination. Each CDR3 protein gets one entry after TCRdb re-called the 5' RACE reads with MiXCR. In the table there are about 230,000 distinct CDR3 sequences, roughly 6.3% of which are singletons. This clonotype was seen more than once but under ten times. V lost 0 bases and J lost 0, with 11 bases in between. CDR3 length: 16 amino acids. Per germline, CDR1 MNHEY and CDR2 SVGAGI. The chain joins TRBV6-5 to TRBJ1-2; D call uncertain. The sequenced sample was CD4+ T cells sorted from PBMCs, obtained on the day of the yellow fever booster vaccination. The clonotype was recovered from a man under 40 who received the YFV17D yellow fever vaccine. For the CDR3, the DNA is TGTGCCAGCAGTTACTCGAAGCCAGTCACTAACTATGGCTACACCTTC. Translating gives CASSYSKPVTNYGYTF.